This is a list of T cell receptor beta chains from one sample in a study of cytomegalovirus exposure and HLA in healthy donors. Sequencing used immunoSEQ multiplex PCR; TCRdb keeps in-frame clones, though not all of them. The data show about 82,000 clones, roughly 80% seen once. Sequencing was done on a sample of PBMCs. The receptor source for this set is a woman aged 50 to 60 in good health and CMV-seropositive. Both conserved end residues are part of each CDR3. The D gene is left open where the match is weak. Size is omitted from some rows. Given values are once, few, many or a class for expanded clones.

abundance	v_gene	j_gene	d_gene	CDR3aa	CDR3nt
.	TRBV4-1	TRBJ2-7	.	CASSQDEGLYEQYF	TGCGCCAGCAGCCAAGACGAGGGTTTATACGAGCAGTACTTC
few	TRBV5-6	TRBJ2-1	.	CASSLAPWRGLFTDNEQFF	TGTGCCAGCAGCTTGGCTCCTTGGCGGGGATTATTTACGGACAATGAGCAGTTCTTC
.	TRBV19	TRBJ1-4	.	CASSPSEAGGEKLFF	TGTGCCAGTAGCCCTTCGGAGGCCGGGGGTGAAAAACTGTTTTTT
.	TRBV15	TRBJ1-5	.	CATSRIQGRGNQPQHF	TGTGCCACCAGCAGAATACAGGGACGAGGCAATCAGCCCCAGCATTTT
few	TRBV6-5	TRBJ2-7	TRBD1	CASSALWTGNEQYF	TGTGCCAGCAGTGCTCTCTGGACAGGGAACGAGCAGTACTTC
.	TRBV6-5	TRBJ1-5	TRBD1	CASSYSGTGNQPQHF	TGTGCCAGCAGTTACTCAGGGACAGGCAATCAGCCCCAGCATTTT
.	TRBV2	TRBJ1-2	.	CASSTGQLGYTF	TGTGCCAGCAGCACCGGACAGTTGGGCTACACCTTC
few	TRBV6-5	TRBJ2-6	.	CASRPDFGGANVLTF	TGTGCCAGCAGACCCGACTTTGGTGGGGCCAACGTCCTGACTTTC
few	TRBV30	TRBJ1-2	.	CAWRRGGYTF	TGTGCCTGGAGAAGGGGGGGCTACACCTTC
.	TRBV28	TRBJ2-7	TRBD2	CASSITGLAGSEQYF	TGTGCCAGCTCCATTACGGGACTAGCGGGATCCGAGCAGTACTTC
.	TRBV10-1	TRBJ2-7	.	CASSGGGLPYEQYF	TGCGCCAGCAGTGGAGGAGGACTTCCCTACGAGCAGTACTTC
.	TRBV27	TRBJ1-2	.	CASSSNSGFSILGGYTF	TGTGCCAGCAGTTCAAACAGCGGTTTCAGCATATTGGGTGGCTACACCTTC
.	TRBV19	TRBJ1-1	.	CASSLRQRNTEAFF	TGTGCCAGTAGTCTAAGACAGAGGAACACTGAAGCTTTCTTT
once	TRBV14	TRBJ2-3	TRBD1	CASSTSGTASTDTQYF	TGTGCCAGCAGCACGTCCGGGACAGCTAGCACAGATACGCAGTATTTT
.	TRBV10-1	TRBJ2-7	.	CASSERESYEQYF	TGCGCCAGCAGTGAGCGGGAGAGCTACGAGCAGTACTTC
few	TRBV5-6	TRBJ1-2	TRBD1	CASSLVVRGRSGYTF	TGTGCCAGCAGCTTGGTGGTCAGGGGGCGGAGTGGCTACACCTTC
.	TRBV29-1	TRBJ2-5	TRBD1	CSVESDRGRAETQYF	TGCAGCGTTGAGTCTGACAGGGGGCGCGCGGAGACCCAGTACTTC
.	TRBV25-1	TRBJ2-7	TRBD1	CASRDRATAYEQYF	TGTGCCAGCAGGGACAGGGCGACAGCCTACGAGCAGTACTTC
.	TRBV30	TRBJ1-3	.	CAWIVSGNTIYF	TGTGCCTGGATAGTCTCTGGAAACACCATATATTTT
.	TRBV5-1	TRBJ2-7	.	CASNDFGDEQYF	TGCGCCAGCAACGACTTCGGGGACGAGCAGTACTTC
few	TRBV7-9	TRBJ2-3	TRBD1	CASSLVQGASDTQYF	TGTGCCAGCAGCTTAGTACAGGGGGCATCAGATACGCAGTATTTT
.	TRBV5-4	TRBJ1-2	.	CASSPPPQRGYGYTF	TGTGCCAGCAGCCCCCCCCCTCAAAGAGGGTATGGCTACACCTTC
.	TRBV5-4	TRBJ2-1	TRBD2	CASSWRASGTIYNEQFF	TGTGCCAGCAGCTGGAGGGCTAGCGGGACAATCTACAATGAGCAGTTCTTC
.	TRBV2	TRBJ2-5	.	CASTRGSGKAQETQYF	TGTGCCAGCACCCGAGGATCGGGGAAGGCCCAAGAGACCCAGTACTTC
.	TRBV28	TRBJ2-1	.	CASSSGVRVRNEQFF	TGTGCCAGCAGTTCCGGGGTTCGGGTTCGCAATGAGCAGTTCTTC
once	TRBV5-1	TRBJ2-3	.	CASGHPSTDTQYF	TGCGCCAGCGGACACCCGAGCACAGATACGCAGTATTTT